What follows is one T cell receptor (beta chain) and its context. This entry is derived from a study of human T cells and chemical hapten exposure. The overall study: Patients, a majority of them female, were diagnosed with alopecia areata, totalis or universalis.

Per germline, CDR1 SGHVS and CDR2 FQNEAQ. The CDR3 length is 16 residues. The J segment lost 4 bases and the V segment lost 3 bases, leaving 4 bases of the junction unmatched. From the RACE reads, TCRdb called clonotypes with MiXCR, one entry per CDR3 protein. Among around 260,000 distinct CDR3 sequences listed, about 9.4% were seen once. Time point: pre-sensitization, week 0. Stated treatment: therapeutic diphenylcyclopropenone sensitization with weekly scalp DPC. The chain is built from TRBV7-8 and TRBJ2-3; TRBD2 agrees at 13 bases. Sample: whole blood, taken in connection with sensitization to the hapten diphenylcyclopropenone (DPC). This receptor was taken from a woman between 35 and 50 years old with alopecia areata. Some clones in this sample may be carry-over from other donors' samples. The chain's CDR3 is CASSFGLAGEPDTQYF. The CDR3, as DNA: TGTGCCAGCAGCTTCGGACTAGCGGGAGAGCCAGATACGCAGTATTTT.